Following are 2 T cell receptor beta chains from one sample sequenced in a study of metastatic and nonmetastatic thyroid tumors (TCRdb year 2020). Preparation of the library involved PCR. The sample was run on an Illumina HiSeq 4000. The public reads were run again by TCRdb, first through fastp at Q25 and then through MiXCR, and only productive beta chains were kept. The sample table shows around 7,000 clones, and around a third are seen once. The ten largest account for around 35% of the sample. Before undergoing thyroid surgery, none of the patients had been given any kind of treatment. Sequencing used adjacent normal tissue. The source is a female donor with papillary thyroid cancer or a benign thyroid nodule (not recorded which). Some clones in this sample may be carry-over from other donors' samples.

This clone has just one count. The chain employs TRBV5-1 and TRBJ1-4, with TRBD1 matching over 8 bases. The V and J ends lost 2 bases and 6 bases, in that order; junction bases with no gene match: 3. Per germline, CDR1 SGHRS and CDR2 YFSETQ. The CDR3 runs 14 residues. The CDR3 DNA is TGCGCCAGCAGCTTCTCACAGGGGGATGAAAAACTGTTTTTT. This translates into CASSFSQGDEKLFF.

This clone showed up just a few times. The chain is built from TRBV12-3 or TRBV12-4 and TRBJ1-1; 10 bases line up with TRBD1. CDR3 length: 17 amino acids. V lost 5 bases, J lost 5 bases, and 14 bases stayed unmatched. The CDR3 DNA is TGTGCCAGCAGTCCGACAGGGGGCGCGGTCTGTGGGACTGAAGCTTTCTTT. Encoded protein: CASSPTGGAVCGTEAFF.